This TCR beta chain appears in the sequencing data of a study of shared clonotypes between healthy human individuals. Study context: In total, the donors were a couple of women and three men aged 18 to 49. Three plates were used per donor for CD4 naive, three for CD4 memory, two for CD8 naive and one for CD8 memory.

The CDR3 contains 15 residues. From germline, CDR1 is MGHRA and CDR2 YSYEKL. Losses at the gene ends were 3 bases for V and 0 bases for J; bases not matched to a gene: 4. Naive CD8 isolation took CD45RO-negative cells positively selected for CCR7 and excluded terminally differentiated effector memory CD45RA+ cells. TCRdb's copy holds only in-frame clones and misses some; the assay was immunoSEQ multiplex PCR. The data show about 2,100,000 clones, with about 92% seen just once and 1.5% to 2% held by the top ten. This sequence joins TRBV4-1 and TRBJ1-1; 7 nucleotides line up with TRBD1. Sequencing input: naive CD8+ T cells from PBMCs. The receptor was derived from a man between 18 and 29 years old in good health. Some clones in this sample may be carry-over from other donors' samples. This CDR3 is CASSHLQGLNTEAFF. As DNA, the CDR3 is TGCGCCAGCAGCCACCTACAGGGGCTGAACACTGAAGCTTTCTTT.